The subject of this entry is one T cell receptor beta chain. It lacks a known antigen. Base qualities are not recorded, but no much larger clone differs from it by a single base. The immunoSEQ Assay, a bias-controlled multiplex PCR, was used to amplify TCRbeta CDR3 regions from genomic DNA. Processing in the source paper ran as follows. Within the assay, amplification of reference gene primers was used to estimate how many nucleated cells each sample contained. To quantify the absolute abundance of each unique TCRbeta CDR3 rearrangement, sequence reads were collapsed and filtered. For each sample, productive Simpson clonality was calculated as the square root of Simpson's diversity index across productive rearrangements. TCRdb took this table from immuneACCESS and kept in-frame rearrangements with V and J called. Such tables lack part of the clones; where checked against another copy, unresolved V genes explain under half of the gap, and the rest is unexplained. D and trimming come from the DNA, and the V and J calls and clone size come from that table. The sample table records about 130,000 clones; approximately 78% of these occur just once. Together, the top ten hold over 5% of the sample.

Participants in the prospective study were enrolled through a virtual design, were aged roughly 18 to 100 years, and lived in some 24 United States geographic areas. In the prospective study, cohorts were assigned on the basis of participant-reported clinical history obtained from a screening survey and a study questionnaire. Recovered participants in ImmuneRACE Cohort 3 were defined as having two consecutive negative NP/OP PCR tests, clearance from a healthcare professional, or resolution of symptoms. In the prospective study, mobile phlebotomists collected whole blood, serum and a nasopharyngeal or oropharyngeal swab from each participant. Additional blood draws and questionnaires over an approximately 2-month period could optionally be provided by prospective study participants. Before DNA extraction, blood samples from the prospective study were shipped at room temperature or frozen. The source of the sample is a study of blood T cell repertoires in COVID-19 (dated by TCRdb to about 2020). For the wider study: Samples covering the acute and convalescent phases of COVID-19 were provided by collaborators in the United States, Italy and Spain. HLA class I and class II types, where available, came from metadata supplied by the sample provider rather than from assay-based typing. The dataset comprised deeply sampled blood TCRbeta repertoires from subjects exposed to, actively infected with, or recovered from COVID-19. A de-identified subject ID, COVID-19 status, age in years and sex were almost always included in the sample metadata. The repertoires were released in a freely available public database intended as a resource for research on the immune response to SARS-CoV-2. The prospective study material was composed of cDNA or gDNA derived from T cells, B-cell-depleted T cells, or PBMCs. The samples were drawn from two sources: the first 160 participants of the ongoing ImmuneRACE study, and 1,000 to 1,500 subjects contributed by 6 global collaborators.

General conclusions and limits of the study: The quantity of clinical and demographic metadata differed by source and by participant and was supplied without curation.

V and J are truncated by 4 bases and 2 bases respectively, leaving an intervening sequence of 11 bases. The germline V gene yields SGHTA for CDR1 and FQGNSA for CDR2. CDR3 length: 14 amino acids, cysteine to phenylalanine. The DNA shown is the 42-base CDR3, in frame from base 1. Sequencing was done on a sample of PBMCs or T cells enriched from blood (not recorded which). The sequence links TRBV7-2 to TRBJ1-1; TRBD1 could be the D gene, as 6 bases match. The clonotype was recovered from a woman between 45 and 60 years old who had recovered from COVID-19. The CDR3 corresponds to CASSSNRVNTEAFF. DNA sequence: TGTGCCAGCAGCTCAAACAGGGTAAACACTGAAGCTTTCTTT.